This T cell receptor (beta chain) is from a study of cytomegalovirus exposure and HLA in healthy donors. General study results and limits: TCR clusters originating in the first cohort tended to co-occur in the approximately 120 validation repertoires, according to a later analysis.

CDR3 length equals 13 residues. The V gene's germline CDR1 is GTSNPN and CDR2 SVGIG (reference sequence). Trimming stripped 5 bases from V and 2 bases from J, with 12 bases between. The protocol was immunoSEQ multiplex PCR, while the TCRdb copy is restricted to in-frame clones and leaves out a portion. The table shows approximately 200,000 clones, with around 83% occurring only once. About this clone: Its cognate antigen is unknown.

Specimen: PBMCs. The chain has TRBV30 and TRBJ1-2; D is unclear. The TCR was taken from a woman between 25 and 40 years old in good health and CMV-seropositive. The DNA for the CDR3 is TGTGCCTGGTCTGCGGGCCACAACTATGGCTACACCTTC. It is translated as CAWSAGHNYGYTF. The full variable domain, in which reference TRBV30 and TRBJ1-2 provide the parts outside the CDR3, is SQTIHQWPATLVQPVGSPLSLECTVEGTSNPNLYWYRQAAGRGLQLLFYSVGIGQISSEVPQNLSASRPQDRQFILSSKKLLLSDSGFYLCAWSAGHNYGYTFGSGTRLTVV.